The sequence of this TCR beta chain was determined in a study of shared clonotypes between healthy human individuals. Methods used by the authors: Filtering of immunoSEQ junctional sequences could not match full-length read filtering. Profiling relied on immunoSEQ multiplex PCR, and the TCRdb table lists in-frame clones only, not all of them. The V and J calls and clone size come from that table; D and trimming were worked out from the DNA. The sample lists around 1,900,000 clones, roughly 95% occurring once. The CDR3 runs 12 residues. Trimming stripped 7 bases from V and 5 bases from J, with 8 bases between. CDR1 is MNHNS, CDR2 SASEGT, per germline. Naive CD8 cells lacked CD45RO and underwent positive selection for CCR7, leaving out terminally differentiated effector memory CD45RA+ cells.

This TCR was sampled from a man aged 18 to 30 in good health. Some clones in this sample may be carry-over from other donors' samples. What was sequenced was naive CD8+ T cells from PBMCs. The rearrangement links TRBV6-1 to TRBJ2-2; no firm D call. DNA of the CDR3: TGTGCCAGCACCCAGATTACCGGGGAGCTGTTTTTT. The encoded protein is CASTQITGELFF.